This T cell receptor beta chain was sequenced in a study of blood T cell repertoires in COVID-19. Whole-study context: Nucleic acid was either cDNA or gDNA, and it came from T cells, B-cell-depleted T cells, or PBMCs.

The CDR3 runs to 16 residues. Per germline, CDR1 SGHRS and CDR2 YFSETQ. Trimming removed 1 base from V and 3 bases from J; junction bases left unmatched: 3. Sequencing was performed with immunoSEQ multiplex PCR; in TCRdb, only in-frame clones are kept and a portion is missing. The table has around 60,000 clones, 80% to 95% seen once. The rearrangement links TRBV5-1 to TRBJ2-3, with 12 bases lining up with TRBD2. The TCR was taken from a woman of 80 years or more with active COVID-19. The sample taken for sequencing was peripheral blood. The CDR3 bases are TGCGCCAGCAGCTTGAATCTAGCGGGGGGGACAGATACGCAGTATTTT. This encodes CASSLNLAGGTDTQYF.